The 27 T cell receptor beta chains in this list originate from one sample, sequenced in a study of cytomegalovirus exposure and HLA in healthy donors. Both 60 Vbeta primers and 13 Jbeta primers went into the PCR. Clones were sequenced by immunoSEQ multiplex PCR, and TCRdb holds only the in-frame ones, with some missing. Of under 200,000 clones listed, around 77% were seen once; the top ten hold over 2%. Input material: PBMCs. The receptors here all came from a man in his 60s in good health and CMV-seronegative.

The V and J genes are TRBV29-1 and TRBJ2-1, with D possibly matching TRBD2 (5 bases). The germline V gene encodes CDR1 SQVTM and CDR2 ANQGSEA. V was shortened by 7 bases and J by 7 bases, with 14 bases between the two germline ends. There are 12 residues in the CDR3. DNA of the CDR3: TGCAGCGCCAAGAGAGGGTCTAATGAGCAGTTCTTC. It yields the protein CSAKRGSNEQFF.

The chain links TRBV19 to TRBJ1-4, with a weak D call TRBD1 (5 bases). The CDR3 is made up of 16 amino acids. The germline V gene encodes CDR1 LNHDA and CDR2 SQIVND (reference sequence). V was cut by 0 bases and J by 4 bases, with 12 bases left in between. The CDR3 protein is CASSIDSLGLNEKLFF. For the CDR3, the DNA is TGTGCCAGTAGTATAGATTCATTGGGGCTTAATGAAAAACTGTTTTTT. The full variable domain, rest sourced from reference TRBV19 and TRBJ1-4, is DGGITQSPKYLFRKEGQNVTLSCEQNLNHDAMYWYRQDPGQGLRLIYYSQIVNDFQKGDIAEGYSVSREKKESFPLTVTSAQKNPTAFYLCASSIDSLGLNEKLFFGSGTQLSVL.

Here the CDR3 DNA reads TGTGCCAGCAGTCCTTTATCTGGAAACACCATATATTTT. Protein sequence: CASSPLSGNTIYF. The V and J genes are TRBV7-9 and TRBJ1-3; D uncertain. The V gene's germline CDR1 is SEHNR and CDR2 FQNEAQ (reference sequence). The V end was cut by 6 bases, the J end by 1 base, with 7 bases between. This CDR3 has 13 residues.

The gene calls are TRBV7-6 and TRBJ2-3; 12 bases map to TRBD2. The CDR3 sequence is 16 residues long. Germline CDR1 reads SGHVS; CDR2 reads FNYEAQ. Trimming removed 5 bases from V and 3 bases from J; junction bases left unmatched: 6. The CDR3: CASSRLAGGPTDTQYF. CDR3 coding DNA: TGTGCCAGCAGCAGGCTAGCGGGAGGGCCAACAGATACGCAGTATTTT.

Only a few counts were recorded for this clone. This chain connects TRBV5-1 to TRBJ2-1; 12 bases are a match to TRBD1. Germline CDR1 is SGHRS and CDR2 is YFSETQ. V dropped 6 bases and J dropped 7; count of bases not matched to a gene: 5. The CDR3 has 14 amino acids. The CDR3 sequence is CASNPGQGANEQFF. The DNA of the CDR3 is TGCGCCAGCAACCCGGGACAGGGGGCGAATGAGCAGTTCTTC.

The V and J genes are TRBV11-2 and TRBJ2-2; TRBD1 agrees at 9 bases. Unmatched junction bases numbered 9, after V lost 5 bases and J lost 5 bases. CDR3 length equals 16 residues. Germline V gene sequence: CDR1 SGHAT, CDR2 FQNNGV. CDR3 loop: CASSLQGAPGTGELFF. The CDR3 region has the DNA TGTGCCAGCAGCCTACAGGGGGCGCCGGGTACCGGGGAGCTGTTTTTT.

The J gene is TRBJ2-1, the V gene TRBV28; D call uncertain. V was cut by 6 bases and J by 6 bases, with 12 bases left in between. The germline V gene has CDR1 MDHEN and CDR2 SYDVKM. The CDR3 loop spans 13 amino acids. The CDR3 sequence is CASSVPATNEQFF. The CDR3 region has the DNA TGTGCCAGCAGCGTTCCCGCTACCAATGAGCAGTTCTTC.

The CDR3 loop is CASSLERGPDTQYF. Written as DNA, the CDR3 is TGCGCCAGCAGCTTGGAGAGAGGCCCAGATACGCAGTATTTT. The genes are TRBV5-1 and TRBJ2-3; no definite D call. Germline V gene lookup returns CDR1 SGHRS and CDR2 YFSETQ. Trimming shortened V by 0 bases and J by 4 bases, and 9 bases separated the two germline ends. This CDR3 region has 14 residues.

This clone showed up just a few times. The chain combines TRBV5-1 with TRBJ1-2; D not resolved. Germline assignment: CDR1 SGHRS and CDR2 YFSETQ. V was trimmed by 0 bases and J by 1 base, leaving 7 bases between them. The CDR3 runs 14 residues. CDR3 protein: CASSLDGINYGYTF. The CDR3 DNA follows: TGCGCCAGCAGCTTGGACGGGATTAACTATGGCTACACCTTC.

This clone was seen only once. The rearrangement joins TRBV19 to TRBJ2-3; possibly TRBD2 for D (5 bases). The CDR3 spans 15 residues. The germline V and J ends were trimmed by 5 bases and 2 bases, with 14 bases remaining between them. Germline CDR1 is LNHDA and CDR2 is SQIVND (reference sequence). The CDR3 DNA sequence: TGTGCCAGTAGTCCCGACCGACTACTCACAGATACGCAGTATTTT. As protein: CASSPDRLLTDTQYF.

J is TRBJ2-3 and V is TRBV2; 7 nucleotides line up with TRBD1. The CDR3 covers 14 residues. Germline V CDR1 and CDR2: SNHLY, FYNNEI. Trimming at V came to 6 bases and at J to 2 bases, leaving 5 bases not matched to a gene. The CDR3 DNA sequence: TGTGCCAGCAGCCCCGGGACAGCCACAGATACGCAGTATTTT. Amino acid sequence: CASSPGTATDTQYF.

This sequence joins TRBV11-2 and TRBJ2-7; 8 bases agree with TRBD2. Trimming at V came to 5 bases and at J to 7 bases, leaving 10 bases not matched to a gene. This CDR3 is built from 14 residues. CDR1 and CDR2 (germline): SGHAT, FQNNGV. CDR3 in amino acids: CASSPIAGRGEQYF. CDR3 nucleotides: TGTGCCAGCAGCCCGATAGCGGGAAGGGGGGAGCAGTACTTC.

The J gene is TRBJ1-1, the V gene TRBV27; D is undetermined. V was trimmed by 6 bases and J by 3 bases, leaving 11 bases between them. CDR1 MNHEY and CDR2 SMNVEV come from the germline V gene (reference sequence). This CDR3 is built from 13 residues. The CDR3 DNA sequence: TGTGCCAGCAGCGACGCTCTAGACACTGAAGCTTTCTTT. Protein sequence: CASSDALDTEAFF.

In its sample, this clone was seen a few times. The chain joins TRBV28 to TRBJ1-2; 12 bases align to TRBD1. V lost 5 bases, J lost 7 bases, and 5 bases stayed unmatched. Germline V CDR1 and CDR2: MDHEN, SYDVKM. This CDR3 has 14 residues. CDR3 sequence (DNA): TGTGCCAGCAGTCCGGGACAGGGGGCTGGTGGCTACACCTTC. It specifies CASSPGQGAGGYTF.

This clone was counted only a few times. This rearrangement joins TRBV7-8 to TRBJ2-7, with TRBD1 matching 8 bases. Germline values: CDR1 SGHVS, CDR2 FQNEAQ. This CDR3 region has 16 residues. Trimming removed 5 bases from V and 3 bases from J; junction bases left unmatched: 12. The CDR3 DNA is TGTGCCAGCAGCCCCCTCACGACAGGGGCCTTCTACGAGCAGTACTTC. It codes for CASSPLTTGAFYEQYF.

This chain joins TRBV29-1 and TRBJ1-2, with TRBD1 as a possible D gene (6 bases). The CDR3 has 14 amino acids. Germline V gene lookup returns CDR1 SQVTM and CDR2 ANQGSEA. The ends were cut back, 7 bases at V and 8 bases at J, with 23 bases in the middle. CDR3 loop: CSALEGGDGGGYTF. CDR3 sequence (DNA): TGCAGCGCCCTCGAGGGAGGGGACGGGGGCGGCTACACCTTC.

This clone was detected a few times. The chain couples TRBV7-6 to TRBJ1-1, with 8 bases lining up with TRBD1. The CDR3 has 15 amino acids. The ends lost 3 bases at V and 1 base at J; junction bases unmatched: 4. Per the germline V gene, CDR1 is SGHVS and CDR2 is FNYEAQ. For the CDR3, the DNA is TGTGCCAGCAGCTTTAGGACAGGGCAGAACACTGAAGCTTTCTTT. Its translation: CASSFRTGQNTEAFF.

The chain employs TRBV6-5 and TRBJ1-5; no clear D gene. V dropped 6 bases and J dropped 2 bases, with 11 bases sitting between them. This CDR3 is 14 amino acids long. Germline V gives CDR1 MNHEY, CDR2 SVGAGI. The CDR3 spells CASSVFRGNQPQHF. For the CDR3, the DNA is TGTGCCAGCAGCGTCTTCCGAGGCAATCAGCCCCAGCATTTT.

The chain uses TRBV28 and TRBJ1-2, with 8 nucleotides matching TRBD1. The J segment lost 4 bases and the V segment lost 7 bases, leaving 11 bases of the junction unmatched. There are 15 residues in the CDR3. The germline CDR1 and CDR2 sequences are MDHEN and SYDVKM. The CDR3 loop reads CASNSGGQGSYGYTF. In nucleotides, the CDR3 is TGTGCCAGCAACTCTGGAGGACAGGGAAGCTATGGCTACACCTTC.

This clone came up once. This chain uses TRBV6-5 with TRBJ2-7; D is ambiguous. Trimming stripped 0 bases from V and 2 bases from J, with 8 bases between. The CDR3 runs to 14 residues. CDR1 and CDR2 from the germline V gene are MNHEY and SVGAGI. The CDR3 nucleotides are TGTGCCAGCAGTTACTCCGGGTCTCCCTACGAGCAGTACTTC. Residues: CASSYSGSPYEQYF.

This clone has more than one count but fewer than ten. This chain uses TRBV9 with TRBJ2-5; D uncertain. Germline lookup yields CDR1 SGDLS and CDR2 YYNGEE. CDR3 size: 13 residues. V lost 4 bases and J lost 1, with 8 bases in between. The CDR3 nucleotides read TGTGCCAGCAGCCGCGGCCTCCAAGAGACCCAGTACTTC. This sequence encodes CASSRGLQETQYF.

J is TRBJ2-5 and V is TRBV6-5, with a possible D match to TRBD2 (6 bases). TRBJ2-7 explains the end of the DNA better; the J call may be wrong. The CDR3 is made up of 13 amino acids. Germline CDR1 MNHEY, CDR2 SVGAGI. In nucleotides, the CDR3 is TGTGCCAGCGGCCGGGAGACATCCTACGAGCAGTACTTC. It yields the protein CASGRETSYEQYF.

The chain recombines TRBV4-1 with TRBJ1-1; D not certain. CDR3 size: 16 residues. Germline V gives CDR1 MGHRA, CDR2 YSYEKL. Trimming took 4 bases from V and 2 from J, leaving 17 bases between them. The DNA for the CDR3 is TGCGCCAGCAGCCCTGCCTTCAACGACATAAACACTGAAGCTTTCTTT. Translating gives CASSPAFNDINTEAFF.

The chain has TRBV28 and TRBJ2-1, with a weak D call TRBD2 (6 bases). This CDR3 contains 17 residues. Trimming took 1 base from V and 0 from J, leaving 13 bases between them. CDR1 is MDHEN and CDR2 is SYDVKM in the germline V gene. CDR3 in amino acids: CASSLSSGPLSYNEQFF. In nucleotides, the CDR3 is TGTGCCAGCAGTTTATCCAGCGGGCCGCTCTCCTACAATGAGCAGTTCTTC.

The V gene is TRBV6-1, the J gene TRBJ1-4, with TRBD1 matching over 9 bases. CDR3 length equals 15 residues. V lost 6 bases to trimming and J lost 6 bases; unmatched junction nucleotides: 8. CDR1 MNHNS and CDR2 SASEGT come from the germline V gene. The CDR3 DNA follows: TGTGCCAGCAGGGACAGGGGCGGCGAGGATGAAAAACTGTTTTTT. Its translation: CASRDRGGEDEKLFF.

The rearrangement links TRBV6-1 to TRBJ2-1; no firm D call. V gave up 5 bases and J gave up 9 bases, with 14 bases separating them. This CDR3 is built from 13 residues. Germline V gene sequence: CDR1 MNHNS, CDR2 SASEGT. The chain's CDR3 is CASSQVTVTEQFF. The CDR3 nucleotides are TGTGCCAGCAGTCAGGTGACGGTAACTGAGCAGTTCTTC.

On this clone itself: One end of the junction varies from germline; a read error may be responsible. This rearrangement joins TRBV4-2 to TRBJ2-7; D is perhaps TRBD1 (5 bases). This CDR3 is 14 amino acids long. Germline assignment: CDR1 LGHNA and CDR2 YNFKEQ. CDR3 loop: CASSRGQGEYEQCF. CDR3 nucleotides: TGTGCCAGCAGCCGTGGGCAGGGTGAGTACGAGCAGTGCTTC.